The next 4 T cell receptor beta chains were all read from a single sample in a study of T cell changes during pregnancy in multiple sclerosis. Some clones are missing from TCRdb's copy, which holds only in-frame ones; the method was immunoSEQ multiplex PCR. This sample has about 27,000 clones, with about 88% found just once. Sequencing was performed on CD8+ T cells from peripheral blood mononuclear cells, taken in the second trimester of pregnancy. The receptors were gathered from a female donor with multiple sclerosis, enrolled in a pregnancy study.

V gene TRBV9 combines with J gene TRBJ2-1, with TRBD1 identical over 7 bases. The CDR3 is made up of 15 amino acids. V trimming: 0 bases; J trimming: 7 bases; junction bases outside the gene matches: 7. The germline CDR1 and CDR2 sequences are SGDLS and YYNGEE. CDR3 DNA sequence: TGTGCCAGCAGCGTAGAGGGGGCCTACATGAATGAGCAGTTCTTC. Translating gives CASSVEGAYMNEQFF.

The CDR3 is CASSQTGVGELFF. The CDR3 DNA is TGCGCCAGCAGCCAGACAGGGGTCGGGGAGCTGTTTTTT. The chain combines TRBV4-1 with TRBJ2-2; 8 bases line up with TRBD1. With V trimmed by 3 bases and J by 7 bases, 1 base remained unmatched. Germline CDR1 reads MGHRA; CDR2 reads YSYEKL. The CDR3 runs to 13 residues.

J is TRBJ2-7 and V is TRBV11-2, with a weak D call TRBD2 (6 bases). CDR1 is SGHAT and CDR2 is FQNNGV in the germline V gene. The CDR3 covers 15 residues. Trimming removed 1 base from V and 3 bases from J, with 13 bases in between. The CDR3 loop is CASSLASSSGYEQYF. CDR3 coding DNA: TGTGCCAGCAGCTTAGCATCGAGTAGCGGCTACGAGCAGTACTTC. Combining the CDR3 with reference TRBV11-2 and TRBJ2-7 gives the whole variable domain EAGVAQSPRYKIIEKRQSVAFWCNPISGHATLYWYQQILGQGPKLLIQFQNNGVVDDSQLPKDRFSAERLKGVDSTLKIQPAKLEDSAVYLCASSLASSSGYEQYFGPGTRLTVT.

The V and J genes are TRBV29-1 and TRBJ2-1; D is perhaps TRBD2 (6 bases). This CDR3 has 15 residues. Germline loops: CDR1 SQVTM, CDR2 ANQGSEA. Trimming shortened V by 7 bases and J by 1 base, and 17 bases separated the two germline ends. The CDR3 sequence: CSAGGAATSYNEQFF. The CDR3 DNA sequence: TGCAGCGCCGGAGGGGCGGCTACGTCCTACAATGAGCAGTTCTTC.